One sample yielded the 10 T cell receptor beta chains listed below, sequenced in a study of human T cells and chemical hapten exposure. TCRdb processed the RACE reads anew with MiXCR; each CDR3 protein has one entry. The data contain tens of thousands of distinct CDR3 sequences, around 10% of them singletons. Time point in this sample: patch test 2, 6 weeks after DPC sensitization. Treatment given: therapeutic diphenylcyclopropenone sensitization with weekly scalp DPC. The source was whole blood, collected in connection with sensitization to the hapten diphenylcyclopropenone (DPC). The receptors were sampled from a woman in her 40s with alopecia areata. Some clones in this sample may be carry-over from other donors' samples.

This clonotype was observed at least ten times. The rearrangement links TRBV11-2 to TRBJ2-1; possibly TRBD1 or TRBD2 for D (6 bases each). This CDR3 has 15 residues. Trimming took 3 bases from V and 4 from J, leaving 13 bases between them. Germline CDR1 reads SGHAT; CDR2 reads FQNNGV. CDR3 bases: TGTGCCAGCAGCTTGGTACGGGGGCCGTACAATGAGCAGTTCTTC. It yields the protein CASSLVRGPYNEQFF.

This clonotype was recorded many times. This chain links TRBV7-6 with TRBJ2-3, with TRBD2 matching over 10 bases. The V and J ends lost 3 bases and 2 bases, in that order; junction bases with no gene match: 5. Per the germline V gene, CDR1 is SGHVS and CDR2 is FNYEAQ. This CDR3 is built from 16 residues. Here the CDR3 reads CASSFVSGGYTDTQYF. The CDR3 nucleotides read TGTGCCAGCAGCTTTGTTAGCGGGGGGTACACAGATACGCAGTATTTT.

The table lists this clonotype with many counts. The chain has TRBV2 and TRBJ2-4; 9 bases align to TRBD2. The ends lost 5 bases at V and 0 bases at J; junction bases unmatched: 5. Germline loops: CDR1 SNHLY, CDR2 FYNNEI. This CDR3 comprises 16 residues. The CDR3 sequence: CASSSLAGLAKNIQYF. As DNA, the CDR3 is TGTGCCAGCAGTTCCCTAGCGGGGTTAGCCAAAAACATTCAGTACTTC.

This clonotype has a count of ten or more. The CDR3 sequence: CATSTGGTDTQYF. DNA of the CDR3: TGTGCCACCAGTACAGGGGGCACAGATACGCAGTATTTT. This sequence joins TRBV24-1 and TRBJ2-3; TRBD1 matches 7 bases. The CDR3 has 13 amino acids. The germline V gene encodes CDR1 KGHDR and CDR2 SFDVKD. J gave up 1 base and V 6 bases, and 0 bases lay outside the gene matches.

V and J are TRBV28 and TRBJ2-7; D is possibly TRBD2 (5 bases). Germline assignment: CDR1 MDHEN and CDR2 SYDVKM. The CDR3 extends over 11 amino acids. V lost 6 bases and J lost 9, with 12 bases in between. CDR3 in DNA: TGTGCCAGCAGCCCCGCCGGGGTGCAGTACTTC. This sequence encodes CASSPAGVQYF.

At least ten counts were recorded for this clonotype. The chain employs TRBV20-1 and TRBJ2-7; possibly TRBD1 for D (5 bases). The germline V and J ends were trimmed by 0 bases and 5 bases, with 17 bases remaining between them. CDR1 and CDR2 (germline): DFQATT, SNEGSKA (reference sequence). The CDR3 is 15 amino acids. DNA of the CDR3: TGCAGTGCTAGAGATTGGGGCCAGCCTTTCAACGAGCAGTACTTC. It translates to CSARDWGQPFNEQYF.

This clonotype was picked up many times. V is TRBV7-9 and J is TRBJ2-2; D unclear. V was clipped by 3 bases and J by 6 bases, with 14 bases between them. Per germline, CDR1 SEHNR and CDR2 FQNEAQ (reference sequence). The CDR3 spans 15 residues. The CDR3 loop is CASSFPHPRAGELFF. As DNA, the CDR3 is TGTGCCAGCAGCTTCCCACACCCCCGGGCCGGGGAGCTGTTTTTT.

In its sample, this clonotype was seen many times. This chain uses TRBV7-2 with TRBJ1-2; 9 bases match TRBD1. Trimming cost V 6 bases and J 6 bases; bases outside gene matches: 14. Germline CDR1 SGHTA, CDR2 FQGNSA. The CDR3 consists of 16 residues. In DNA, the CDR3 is TGTGCCAGCAGTAGAACCGGGACAGGGTCCATAAATGGCTACACCTTC. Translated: CASSRTGTGSINGYTF.

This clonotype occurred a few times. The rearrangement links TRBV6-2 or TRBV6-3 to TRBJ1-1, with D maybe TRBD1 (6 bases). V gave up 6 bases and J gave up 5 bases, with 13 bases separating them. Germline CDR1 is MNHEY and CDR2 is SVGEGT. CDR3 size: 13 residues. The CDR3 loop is CASSGGPWTEAFF. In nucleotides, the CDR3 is TGTGCCAGCAGCGGGGGGCCGTGGACTGAAGCTTTCTTT.

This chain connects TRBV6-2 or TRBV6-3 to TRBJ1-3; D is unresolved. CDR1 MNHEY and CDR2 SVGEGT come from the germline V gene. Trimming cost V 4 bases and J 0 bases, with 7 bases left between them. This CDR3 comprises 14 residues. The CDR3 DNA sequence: TGTGCCAGCAGTTCCTTGGCCTCTGGAAACACCATATATTTT. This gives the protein CASSSLASGNTIYF.